This entry features one T cell receptor beta chain sequence. Its antigen is not identified. Germline values: CDR1 SGHRS, CDR2 YFSETQ. After removal of 0 bases from V and 6 bases from J, the junction contained 6 bases not matched to a gene. CDR3 length equals 17 residues. PCR amplification relied on 60 Vbeta primers (plus 13 Jbeta primers). Some clones are missing from TCRdb's copy, which holds only in-frame ones; the method was immunoSEQ multiplex PCR. Altogether about 110,000 clones are present, roughly 80% being singletons, with the ten largest covering approximately 5.1%. The sample originates from a study of cytomegalovirus exposure and HLA in healthy donors. Background on the study: Inside one of the first data releases sat about 85 million unique TCRs taken from HLA-typed donors. Study results and caveats: Later analysis suggested links between common viral pathogens and several top significant clusters. Roughly 170 TCR beta chains were listed as cytomegalovirus-associated.

The chain has TRBV5-1 and TRBJ2-3; 14 bases fit TRBD2. This TCR was sampled from a female donor in good health and CMV-seropositive. The specimen sequenced was PBMCs. The CDR3 sequence is CASSLAGTSGGRDTQYF. CDR3 DNA sequence: TGCGCCAGCAGCTTGGCCGGGACTAGCGGGGGCCGGGATACGCAGTATTTT.